The present T cell receptor beta chain was sequenced within a study of control samples from healthy donors and cancer patients. The table came from immunoSEQ multiplex PCR; TCRdb's copy has only in-frame clones and leaves some out. The sample lists 100,000 or so clones; approximately 80% were seen once. There are 16 residues in the CDR3. CDR1 and CDR2 from the germline V gene are SGDLS and YYNGEE. The V gene end was trimmed by 3 bases and the J gene end by 4 bases; junction bases not matched to a gene: 7. This sequence originates from a woman aged 25 to 39 in good health. This chain connects TRBV9 to TRBJ2-3; 11 bases line up with TRBD1. Sequenced: blood. This CDR3 is CASSGTGTGGPDTQYF. CDR3 nucleotides: TGTGCCAGCAGCGGCACCGGGACAGGGGGACCAGATACGCAGTATTTT.